This TCR beta chain was sequenced during a study of T-cell reconstitution after alpha-beta-depleted transplantation in children. This clonotype has a count of ten or more. Researchers prepared the TCRbeta library using unique molecular identifiers, the study reports. TCRdb independently ran MiXCR on the PCR reads; one entry per CDR3 protein. The table has 230,000 or so distinct CDR3 sequences, approximately 9.7% seen once. V lost 2 bases, J lost 8 bases, and 18 bases lay in between. CDR3 length: 15 amino acids. Germline V CDR1 and CDR2: MNHEY, SVGAGI. The V call is TRBV6-5, the J call TRBJ1-2, with D maybe TRBD1 (5 bases). Sequenced here: PBMCs from the stem cell graft donor, sampled from the stem cell graft. The receptor was isolated from a human donor who donated a stem cell graft to a child with SCID. The CDR3 sequence: CASSYEPGAGHGYTF. In DNA, the CDR3 is TGTGCCAGCAGTTACGAGCCCGGGGCGGGGCACGGCTACACCTTC.